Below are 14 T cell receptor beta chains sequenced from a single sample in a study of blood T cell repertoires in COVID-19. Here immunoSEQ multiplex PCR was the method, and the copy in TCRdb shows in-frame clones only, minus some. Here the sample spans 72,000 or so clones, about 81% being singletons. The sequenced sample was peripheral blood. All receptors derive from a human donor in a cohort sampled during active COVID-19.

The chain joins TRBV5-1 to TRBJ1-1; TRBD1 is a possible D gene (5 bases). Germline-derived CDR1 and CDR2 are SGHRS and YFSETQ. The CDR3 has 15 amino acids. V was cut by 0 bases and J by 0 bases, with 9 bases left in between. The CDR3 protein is CASSLGQTMNTEAFF. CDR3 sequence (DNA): TGCGCCAGCAGCTTGGGACAGACGATGAACACTGAAGCTTTCTTT.

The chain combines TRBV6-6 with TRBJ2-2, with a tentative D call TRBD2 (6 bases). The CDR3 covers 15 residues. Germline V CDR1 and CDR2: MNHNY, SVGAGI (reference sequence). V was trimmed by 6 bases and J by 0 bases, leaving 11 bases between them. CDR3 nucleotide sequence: TGTGCCAGCAGGGGGGACTCCTCGAACACCGGGGAGCTGTTTTTT. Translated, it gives CASRGDSSNTGELFF.

CDR3 bases: TGTGCCAGCAGCTGGCCCGAAGCGGGAGATGCTTCAAATGAGCAGTTCTTC. Translated: CASSWPEAGDASNEQFF. This chain joins TRBV7-9 and TRBJ2-1; 8 nucleotides line up with TRBD2. This CDR3 region has 17 residues. CDR1 is SEHNR, CDR2 FQNEAQ, per germline (reference sequence). Trimming at V came to 4 bases and at J to 7 bases, leaving 15 bases not matched to a gene.

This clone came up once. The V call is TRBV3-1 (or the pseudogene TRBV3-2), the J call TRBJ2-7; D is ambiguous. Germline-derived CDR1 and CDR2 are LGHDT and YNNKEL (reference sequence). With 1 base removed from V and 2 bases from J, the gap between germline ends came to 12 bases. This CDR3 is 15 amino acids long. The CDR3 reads CASSQGTPGTYEQYF. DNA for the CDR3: TGTGCCAGCAGCCAAGGCACCCCGGGTACCTACGAGCAGTACTTC.

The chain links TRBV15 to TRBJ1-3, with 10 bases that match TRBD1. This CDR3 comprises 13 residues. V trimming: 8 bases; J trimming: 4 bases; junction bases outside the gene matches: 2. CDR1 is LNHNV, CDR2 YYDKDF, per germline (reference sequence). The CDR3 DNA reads TGTGCCACCGGGACAGGGGCAGGAAACACCATATATTTT. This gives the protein CATGTGAGNTIYF.

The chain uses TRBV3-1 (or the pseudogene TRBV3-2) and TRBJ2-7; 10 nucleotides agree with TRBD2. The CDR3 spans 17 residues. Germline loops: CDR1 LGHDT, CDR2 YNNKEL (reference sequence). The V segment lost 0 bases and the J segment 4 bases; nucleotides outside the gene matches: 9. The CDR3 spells CASSQEWIAGGSYEQYF. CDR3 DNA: TGTGCCAGCAGCCAAGAATGGATAGCGGGAGGATCATACGAGCAGTACTTC.

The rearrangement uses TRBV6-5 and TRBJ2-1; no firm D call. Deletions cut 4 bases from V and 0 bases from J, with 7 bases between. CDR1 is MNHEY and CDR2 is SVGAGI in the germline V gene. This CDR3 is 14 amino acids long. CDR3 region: CASSSPSSYNEQFF. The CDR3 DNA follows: TGTGCCAGCAGTTCCCCCAGCTCCTACAATGAGCAGTTCTTC.

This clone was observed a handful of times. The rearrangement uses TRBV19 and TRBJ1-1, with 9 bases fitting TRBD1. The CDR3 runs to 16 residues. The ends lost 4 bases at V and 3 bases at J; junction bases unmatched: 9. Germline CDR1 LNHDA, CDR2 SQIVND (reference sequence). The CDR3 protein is CASSRRTGDEDTEAFF. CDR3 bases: TGTGCCAGTAGTAGGAGGACAGGGGACGAGGACACTGAAGCTTTCTTT. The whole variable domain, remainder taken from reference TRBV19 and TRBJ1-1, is DGGITQSPKYLFRKEGQNVTLSCEQNLNHDAMYWYRQDPGQGLRLIYYSQIVNDFQKGDIAEGYSVSREKKESFPLTVTSAQKNPTAFYLCASSRRTGDEDTEAFFGQGTRLTVV.

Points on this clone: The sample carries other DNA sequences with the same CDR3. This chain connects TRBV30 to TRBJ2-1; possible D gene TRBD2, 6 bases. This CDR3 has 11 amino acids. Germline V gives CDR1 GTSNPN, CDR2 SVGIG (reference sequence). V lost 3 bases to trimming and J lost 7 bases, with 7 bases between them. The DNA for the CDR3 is TGTGCCTGGAGCCGGGGGAATGAGCAGTTCTTC. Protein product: CAWSRGNEQFF.

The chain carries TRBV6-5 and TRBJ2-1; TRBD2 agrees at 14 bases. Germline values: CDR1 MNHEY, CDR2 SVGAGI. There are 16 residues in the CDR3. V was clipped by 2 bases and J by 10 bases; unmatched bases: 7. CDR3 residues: CASSYGPGLAGVEQFF. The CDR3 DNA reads TGTGCCAGCAGTTACGGACCGGGACTAGCGGGAGTCGAGCAGTTCTTC.

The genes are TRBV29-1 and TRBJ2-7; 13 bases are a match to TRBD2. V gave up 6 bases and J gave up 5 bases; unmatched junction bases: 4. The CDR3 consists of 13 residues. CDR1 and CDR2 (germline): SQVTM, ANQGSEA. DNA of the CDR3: TGCAGCGTCTTAGGACTAGCGGGGGACGAGCAGTACTTC. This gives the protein CSVLGLAGDEQYF.

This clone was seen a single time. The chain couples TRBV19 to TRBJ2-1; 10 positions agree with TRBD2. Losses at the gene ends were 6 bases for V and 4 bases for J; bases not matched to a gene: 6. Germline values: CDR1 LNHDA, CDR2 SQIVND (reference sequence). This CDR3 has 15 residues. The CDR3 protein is CASRAQREGYNEQFF. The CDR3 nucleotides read TGTGCCAGTAGAGCACAGCGGGAGGGTTACAATGAGCAGTTCTTC.

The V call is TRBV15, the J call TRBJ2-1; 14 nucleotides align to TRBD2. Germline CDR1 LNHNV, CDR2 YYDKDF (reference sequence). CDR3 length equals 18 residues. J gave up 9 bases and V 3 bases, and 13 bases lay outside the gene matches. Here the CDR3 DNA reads TGTGCCACCAGCAGTTTCCAAGAGACTAGCGGGAGGGTCCGTGAGCAGTTCTTC. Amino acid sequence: CATSSFQETSGRVREQFF.

CDR3: CASSSLAGSYNEQFF. CDR3 DNA: TGTGCCAGCAGCTCACTAGCGGGATCCTACAATGAGCAGTTCTTC. This chain joins TRBV5-6 and TRBJ2-1; TRBD2 matches 10 bases. Germline trimming cut 3 bases from V and 1 base from J; bases unmatched to any gene: 1. The CDR3 has 15 residues. Looked up from germline, CDR1 is SGHDT and CDR2 is YYEEEE.